This is a list of T cell receptor beta chains from one sample in a study of T cells in tumors after PD-1 blockade. Assay used: immunoSEQ multiplex PCR; TCRdb lists only in-frame clones, some missing. Of about 24,000 clones listed, over 80% are singletons. The starting material was PBMCs, obtained after anti-PD-1 treatment. These receptors were obtained from a human donor with basal cell carcinoma. Both conserved end residues are part of each CDR3. Fields, in order: clone size, V gene, D gene, J gene, CDR3 protein, CDR3 DNA. A D gene is named only where the DNA matches it firmly. Expanded clones get a size class; other rows say once, few or many, or leave the size out.

>-|TRBV30|TRBD1|TRBJ1-2
CAWSQGAGYGYTF
TGTGCCTGGAGTCAGGGGGCGGGATATGGCTACACCTTC
>few|TRBV5-4|-|TRBJ2-7
CASSFGDYEQYF
TGTGCCAGCAGCTTTGGTGACTACGAGCAGTACTTC
>few|TRBV6-5|TRBD1|TRBJ2-7
CASSLDRVRGEQYF
TGTGCCAGCAGCCTCGACAGGGTAAGGGGAGAGCAGTACTTC
>-|TRBV7-6|TRBD1|TRBJ1-1
CASSGWDRNTEAFF
TGTGCCAGCAGCGGGTGGGACAGAAACACTGAAGCTTTCTTT
>-|TRBV13|TRBD2|TRBJ2-3
CASSLVLLGGGAIFRSTDTQYF
TGTGCCAGCAGCTTAGTTTTATTGGGCGGGGGGGCAATTTTCCGAAGCACAGATACGCAGTATTTT
>-|TRBV7-8|-|TRBJ2-2
CASSLLSGNTGELFF
TGTGCCAGCAGCTTGCTGTCAGGGAACACCGGGGAGCTGTTTTTT
>few|TRBV9|TRBD2|TRBJ2-1
CASSVGPGLAEYNEQFF
TGTGCCAGCAGCGTGGGACCGGGACTAGCGGAATACAATGAGCAGTTCTTC
>medium-sized|TRBV28|-|TRBJ1-5
CASSLEEPNQPQHF
TGTGCCAGCAGTTTGGAGGAGCCTAATCAGCCCCAGCATTTT
>-|TRBV7-3|-|TRBJ2-3
CASSLTPARTDTQYF
TGTGCCAGCAGCTTAACCCCAGCTAGGACAGATACGCAGTATTTT
>-|TRBV29-1|-|TRBJ2-3
CSVEAAGGRGDTQYF
TGCAGCGTTGAGGCGGCAGGGGGGAGAGGAGATACGCAGTATTTT